The present TCR beta chain was sequenced within a study of tumor-infiltrating lymphocytes in primary liver carcinoma. Broader study findings: Tumors had a significantly higher top-250-clone fraction than blood (p = 0.039).

A constant-region primer primed TCR beta cDNA synthesis from 500 ng of total RNA. Slightly modified ARM-PCR with three nested multiplex PCR rounds yielded TCR beta libraries. From the multiplex PCR reads, TCRdb called clonotypes with MiXCR, one entry per CDR3 protein. The data show 300,000 to 400,000 distinct CDR3 sequences, with roughly 60% seen just once and roughly 9% held by the top ten. RNA isolated from unsorted whole blood supplied the blood RNA, with germline DNA also extracted. This clonotype appeared many times. Its antigen is not known. Sequencing input: peripheral blood. This sequence was found in a man between 35 and 55 years old with primary liver carcinoma and hepatitis B virus infection.

CDR3 region: CASSLEGLQETQYF. In DNA form, the CDR3 reads TGTGCCAGCAGTTTAGAGGGCCTCCAAGAGACCCAGTACTTC. The V and J genes are TRBV12-3 or TRBV12-4 and TRBJ2-5; D is uncertain. The length of the CDR3 is 14 residues. The germline V and J ends were trimmed by 1 base and 1 base, with 7 bases remaining between them.